What follows is one TCR beta chain and its context. Its target is not known. This record comes from a study of T cells after posttransplantation cyclophosphamide. Sampled 1 year posttransplant, controls received myeloablative marrow transplants, methotrexate and a calcineurin inhibitor. Sequenced by immunoSEQ multiplex PCR; TCRdb stores in-frame clones only, minus some. The sample has around 10,000 clones, around nine tenths seen once; the top ten hold about 27%. General study points: Recipient CMV seropositivity and CMV reactivation strongly tracked TRB clonality. Donor CD8+ memory clones often dominated recipient blood repertoires at later times. Tissue-infiltrating T cells from skin or gut overlapped little with blood T cells.

The CDR3 consists of 16 residues. The germline V gene has CDR1 KGHSH and CDR2 LQKENI. Trimming shortened V by 1 base and J by 6 bases, and 15 bases separated the two germline ends. This clonotype was obtained from a young adult male patient who received an allogeneic stem cell transplant from an unrelated donor, was CMV-positive, and had no GVHD. Some of these T cells may belong to the graft donor. The sequencing used PBMCs, collected after an allogeneic stem cell transplant with a calcineurin inhibitor and methotrexate. The chain is built from TRBV18 and TRBJ1-4; possible D gene TRBD1, 5 bases. The CDR3 reads CASSPQLGGKDEKLFF. CDR3 DNA sequence: TGTGCCAGCTCACCACAACTGGGGGGGAAAGATGAAAAACTGTTTTTT.